This TCR beta chain was sequenced during a study of cytomegalovirus exposure and HLA in healthy donors. Findings of the study overall: Altogether, 150 to 200 TCR beta chains were recorded as cytomegalovirus-associated.

Only in-frame clones appear in the TCRdb table, and some are missing; sequencing was by immunoSEQ multiplex PCR. The repertoire holds 150,000 to 200,000 clones, with roughly 81% as singletons. The donors were in the roughly 130-subject validation cohort, distinct from the approximately 670-subject first cohort. Details on this clone: Antigen: not known. Other DNA sequences within the sample encode an identical CDR3.

This clonotype was sampled from a woman aged 25 to 39 in good health and CMV-seronegative. The sample consisted of PBMCs.

The CDR3 DNA reads as TGTGCCAGCAGCGTAGGACAAACTAACACTGAAGCTTTCTTT. It codes for CASSVGQTNTEAFF. V usage is TRBV9 and J usage is TRBJ1-1, with no clear D. Germline assignment: CDR1 SGDLS and CDR2 YYNGEE. CDR3 length: 14 residues. V shed 0 bases and J shed 2 bases, with 8 bases lying between them.